One and the same sample provided the 23 T cell receptor beta chains below, sequenced in a study of blood T cell repertoires in COVID-19. The data were produced by immunoSEQ multiplex PCR, yet TCRdb's version contains in-frame clones alone and is incomplete. The sample lists around 170,000 clones; around 86% were seen once. The sample taken for sequencing was PBMCs or T cells enriched from blood (not recorded which). Receptors originate from a woman in her thirties who had recovered from COVID-19.

This chain connects TRBV6-5 to TRBJ2-5; a weak D match, TRBD2 (6 bases). CDR1 is MNHEY and CDR2 is SVGAGI in the germline V gene. The CDR3 extends over 15 amino acids. Trimming removed 2 bases from V and 3 bases from J, with 13 bases in between. In nucleotides, the CDR3 is TGTGCCAGCAGTTACGGCGGGGACCTTAAAGAGACCCAGTACTTC. As protein: CASSYGGDLKETQYF.

This chain connects TRBV28 to TRBJ1-6, with D possibly being TRBD1 (5 bases). V lost 6 bases and J 9 bases, leaving 21 bases between the germline ends. Germline loops: CDR1 MDHEN, CDR2 SYDVKM. The CDR3 spans 16 residues. CDR3 sequence (DNA): TGTGCCAGCAGCAGAGGAGCTACTGGAAGGGGTTCACCCCTCCACTTT. It encodes CASSRGATGRGSPLHF.

The gene calls are TRBV18 and TRBJ2-1, with D maybe TRBD2 (6 bases). The CDR3 runs 14 residues. The germline gives CDR1 KGHSH, CDR2 LQKENI. The germline V and J ends were trimmed by 3 bases and 5 bases, with 11 bases remaining between them. CDR3 residues: CASSPRGEDNEQFF. The CDR3 DNA reads TGTGCCAGCTCACCTCGTGGGGAGGACAATGAGCAGTTCTTC.

This clone has more than one count but fewer than ten. CDR3 protein: CASSSGTGNQPQHF. In DNA, the CDR3 is TGTGCCAGCAGCTCGGGGACAGGGAATCAGCCCCAGCATTTT. The chain joins TRBV7-9 to TRBJ1-5, with 9 positions matching TRBD1. There are 14 residues in the CDR3. Per the germline V gene, CDR1 is SEHNR and CDR2 is FQNEAQ (reference sequence). The V segment lost 4 bases and the J segment 4 bases; nucleotides outside the gene matches: 2.

The chain recombines TRBV28 with TRBJ2-2; 15 positions match TRBD2. This CDR3 contains 17 residues. V dropped 5 bases and J dropped 5; count of bases not matched to a gene: 6. In germline, CDR1 is MDHEN, CDR2 SYDVKM. CDR3 sequence reads: CASSTGLAGGRTGELFF. CDR3 coding DNA: TGTGCCAGCAGTACAGGACTAGCGGGAGGGAGGACCGGGGAGCTGTTTTTT.

The rearrangement links TRBV29-1 to TRBJ2-1; 13 positions agree with TRBD2. V lost 7 bases, J lost 2 bases, and 8 bases stayed unmatched. Germline values: CDR1 SQVTM, CDR2 ANQGSEA. CDR3 length: 16 residues. The CDR3 protein is CSGAGTSGIPYNEQFF. The CDR3 region has the DNA TGCAGCGGGGCCGGGACTAGCGGGATCCCCTACAATGAGCAGTTCTTC.

This rearrangement joins TRBV4-2 to TRBJ2-1; TRBD2 agrees at 8 bases. The germline V gene has CDR1 LGHNA and CDR2 YNFKEQ. Trimming at V came to 0 bases and at J to 5 bases, leaving 12 bases not matched to a gene. The CDR3 length is 18 residues. Here the CDR3 DNA reads TGTGCCAGCAGCCAAGAGTATACCGGGACTAGTAAGGACAATGAGCAGTTCTTC. Translating it yields CASSQEYTGTSKDNEQFF.

This sequence joins TRBV5-1 and TRBJ2-2; TRBD2 might be the D (5 bases). The CDR3 spans 17 residues. Germline V gene sequence: CDR1 SGHRS, CDR2 YFSETQ. The V gene lost 0 bases and the J gene lost 2 bases, with 14 bases spanning the gap. The CDR3 region has the DNA TGCGCCAGCAGCTTGGGATTCGAGGGCCGCAACACCGGGGAGCTGTTTTTT. Protein sequence: CASSLGFEGRNTGELFF.

This rearrangement joins TRBV11-2 to TRBJ2-7, with 7 bases matching TRBD2. Trimming at V came to 1 base and at J to 6 bases, leaving 3 bases not matched to a gene. Germline CDR1 reads SGHAT; CDR2 reads FQNNGV. The CDR3 spans 13 residues. The CDR3 coding sequence is TGTGCCAGCAGCTTAGCTTCTAGCGGCGAGCAGTACTTC. This encodes CASSLASSGEQYF.

The chain recombines TRBV3-1 (or the pseudogene TRBV3-2) with TRBJ2-1; D unclear. The CDR3 has 15 residues. Germline CDR1 LGHDT, CDR2 YNNKEL (reference sequence). The germline V and J ends were trimmed by 4 bases and 10 bases, with 20 bases remaining between them. CDR3 in amino acids: CASSPRSFGLREQFF. As DNA, the CDR3 is TGTGCCAGCAGCCCTAGGTCGTTTGGATTAAGAGAGCAGTTCTTC.

This clone has only one observation. CDR3 nucleotide sequence: TGTGCCAGTAGTATAGCCTCGACAGGGGGCGACTATGGCTACACCTTC. Its protein product is CASSIASTGGDYGYTF. V gene TRBV19 combines with J gene TRBJ1-2; TRBD1 aligns across 10 bases. Germline assignment: CDR1 LNHDA and CDR2 SQIVND (reference sequence). With 1 base clipped from V and 3 bases from J, the junction kept 5 bases outside the gene matches. The length of the CDR3 is 16 residues.

V and J are TRBV20-1 and TRBJ2-7; D may be TRBD1 (6 bases). The germline V gene has CDR1 DFQATT and CDR2 SNEGSKA (reference sequence). The CDR3 is 14 residues long. Trimming pared 3 bases from V and 0 bases from J, leaving 12 bases between. The CDR3 here is CSASHRDNSYEQYF. CDR3 bases: TGCAGTGCTAGTCACAGGGACAACTCCTACGAGCAGTACTTC.

The chain couples TRBV7-6 to TRBJ2-7, with a tentative D call TRBD1 (7 bases). V lost 6 bases and J lost 9, with 24 bases in between. The CDR3 runs 15 residues. Germline CDR1 reads SGHVS; CDR2 reads FNYEAQ. CDR3 in DNA: TGTGCCAGCAGAGAAATAGGGCAGGGGGAGGTCGCGCAGTACTTC. Amino acids: CASREIGQGEVAQYF.

The sample holds a few counts of this clone. The chain combines TRBV10-3 with TRBJ1-2; TRBD1 agrees at 8 bases. The germline V gene encodes CDR1 ENHRY and CDR2 SYGVKD. The CDR3 is 17 amino acids. V trimming: 5 bases; J trimming: 0 bases; junction bases outside the gene matches: 11. CDR3 in amino acids: CAISRGQGKGSNYGYTF. CDR3 DNA sequence: TGTGCCATCAGTCGCGGACAGGGAAAAGGGTCTAACTATGGCTACACCTTC.

V usage is TRBV5-6 and J usage is TRBJ1-5; D perhaps matches TRBD1 (5 bases). The CDR3 runs 16 residues. V lost 4 bases and J 0 bases, leaving 14 bases between the germline ends. The germline V gene has CDR1 SGHDT and CDR2 YYEEEE. The CDR3 coding sequence is TGTGCCAGCAGCCGACGCGGGGGGGTTAGCAATCAGCCCCAGCATTTT. Amino acid sequence: CASSRRGGVSNQPQHF.

This sequence joins TRBV7-3 and TRBJ1-1, with 8 bases aligning to TRBD1. Unmatched junction bases numbered 10, after V lost 6 bases and J lost 1 base. CDR1 and CDR2 from the germline V gene are SGHTA and FQGTGA. This CDR3 has 16 residues. CDR3 sequence reads: CASSYTGGTRNTEAFF. The CDR3 region has the DNA TGTGCCAGCAGTTATACAGGGGGGACGAGGAACACTGAAGCTTTCTTT. Full variable domain (remainder filled in from reference TRBV7-3 and TRBJ1-1): GAGVSQTPSNKVTEKGKYVELRCDPISGHTALYWYRQSLGQGPEFLIYFQGTGAADDSGLPNDRFFAVRPEGSVSTLKIQRTERGDSAVYLCASSYTGGTRNTEAFFGQGTRLTVV.

The chain combines TRBV5-4 with TRBJ1-1; 7 bases line up with TRBD1. The length of the CDR3 is 14 residues. CDR1 is SGHNT, CDR2 YYREEE, per germline (reference sequence). V gave up 4 bases and J gave up 7 bases; unmatched junction bases: 10. DNA for the CDR3: TGTGCCAGCAGCCCCTTTGGAGGGGGCATTGAAGCTTTCTTT. Protein sequence: CASSPFGGGIEAFF.

V gene TRBV5-6 combines with J gene TRBJ2-1; the match to TRBD2 covers 12 bases. The junction had 5 bases not matched to a gene; V was cut back by 4 bases and J by 0 bases. CDR1 is SGHDT and CDR2 is YYEEEE in the germline V gene. The CDR3 is 17 amino acids. This CDR3 reads CASSPRLAGDSYNEQFF. In DNA, the CDR3 is TGTGCCAGCAGCCCCAGACTAGCGGGGGACTCCTACAATGAGCAGTTCTTC.

The chain couples TRBV28 to TRBJ2-7, with D unresolved. Germline-derived CDR1 and CDR2 are MDHEN and SYDVKM. The germline V and J ends were trimmed by 3 bases and 2 bases, with 11 bases remaining between them. The CDR3 sequence is 14 residues long. The CDR3 DNA sequence: TGTGCCAGCAGTTTCCTAGAGAGAACCTACGAGCAGTACTTC. The encoded protein is CASSFLERTYEQYF.

The chain joins TRBV27 to TRBJ2-7, with D possibly matching TRBD1 (6 bases). The CDR3 sequence is 13 residues long. Between the trimmed V and J ends, which lost 6 bases and 2 bases, there was a span of 11 bases. CDR1 and CDR2 (germline): MNHEY, SMNVEV (reference sequence). CDR3 sequence (DNA): TGTGCCAGCAGCTATCAGGGGACCTACGAGCAGTACTTC. Protein: CASSYQGTYEQYF.

V is TRBV12-3 or TRBV12-4 and J is TRBJ2-7; no clear D. V was trimmed by 0 bases and J by 10 bases, leaving 13 bases between them. This CDR3 is 13 amino acids long. The CDR3 spells CASSLAVYLEQYF. Written as DNA, the CDR3 is TGTGCCAGCAGTTTAGCGGTCTATTTAGAACAGTACTTC.

The chain employs TRBV19 and TRBJ2-2, with TRBD1 matching 8 bases. The germline V gene has CDR1 LNHDA and CDR2 SQIVND (reference sequence). After removal of 5 bases from V and 5 bases from J, the junction contained 7 bases not matched to a gene. CDR3 length equals 15 residues. The DNA of the CDR3 is TGTGCCAGTAGTCTCCGGACAGGGAAGACCGGGGAGCTGTTTTTT. Translated, it gives CASSLRTGKTGELFF.

The rearrangement links TRBV5-1 to TRBJ1-3, with TRBD1 as a possible D gene (6 bases). The germline gives CDR1 SGHRS, CDR2 YFSETQ. The CDR3 is 15 residues long. Trimming cost V 4 bases and J 3 bases, with 14 bases left between them. In DNA form, the CDR3 reads TGCGCCAGCAGCCGGGACATTGGGTTTGGAAACACCATATATTTT. This codes for CASSRDIGFGNTIYF.